The subject of this entry is one T cell receptor beta chain. TCRdb's copy holds only in-frame clones and misses some; the assay was immunoSEQ multiplex PCR. The repertoire consists of roughly 64,000 clones, with around two thirds occurring once and the leading ten covering 51%. The CDR3 is made up of 14 amino acids. The trim removed 4 bases at V and 4 bases at J, leaving 5 bases unmatched. From germline, CDR1 is MDHEN and CDR2 SYDVKM. The sample is drawn from a study of blood T cell repertoires in COVID-19. The wider study: Material from acute and convalescent COVID-19 was sourced from the United States, Italy and Spain. Sources were T cells, B-cell-depleted T cells, or PBMCs; the material itself was cDNA or gDNA.

Exposed enrollees had met someone with a PCR-confirmed or clinician-diagnosed COVID-19 case at some point within the 2 weeks before study entry. The receptor was derived from a woman aged 60-75 years who had been exposed to COVID-19. The sample was PBMCs or T cells enriched from blood (not recorded which). This chain links TRBV28 with TRBJ1-2; 8 nucleotides align to TRBD1. Here the CDR3 reads CASSSGGLRYGYTF. The CDR3 DNA reads TGTGCCAGCAGTTCAGGGGGCCTTCGCTATGGCTACACCTTC.